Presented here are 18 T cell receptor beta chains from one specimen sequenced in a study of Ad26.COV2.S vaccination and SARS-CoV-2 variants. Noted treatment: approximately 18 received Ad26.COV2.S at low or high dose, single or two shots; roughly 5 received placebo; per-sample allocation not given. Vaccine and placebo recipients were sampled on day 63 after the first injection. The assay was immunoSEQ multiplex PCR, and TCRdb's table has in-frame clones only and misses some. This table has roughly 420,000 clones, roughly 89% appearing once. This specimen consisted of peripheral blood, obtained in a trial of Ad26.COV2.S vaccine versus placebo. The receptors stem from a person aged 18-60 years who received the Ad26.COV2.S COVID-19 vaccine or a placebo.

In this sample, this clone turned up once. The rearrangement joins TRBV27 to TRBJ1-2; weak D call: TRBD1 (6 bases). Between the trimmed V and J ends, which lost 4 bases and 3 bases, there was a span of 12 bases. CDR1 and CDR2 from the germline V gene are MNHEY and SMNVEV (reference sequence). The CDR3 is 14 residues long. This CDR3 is CASSSTGGDYGYTF. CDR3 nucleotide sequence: TGTGCCAGCAGTTCGACAGGCGGGGACTATGGCTACACCTTC.

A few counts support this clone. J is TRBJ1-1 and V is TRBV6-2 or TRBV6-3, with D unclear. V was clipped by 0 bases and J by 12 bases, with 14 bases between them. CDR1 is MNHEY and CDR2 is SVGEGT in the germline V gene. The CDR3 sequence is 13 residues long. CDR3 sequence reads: CASSYSASLTSFF. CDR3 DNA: TGTGCCAGCAGTTACTCGGCGTCCTTGACATCTTTCTTT.

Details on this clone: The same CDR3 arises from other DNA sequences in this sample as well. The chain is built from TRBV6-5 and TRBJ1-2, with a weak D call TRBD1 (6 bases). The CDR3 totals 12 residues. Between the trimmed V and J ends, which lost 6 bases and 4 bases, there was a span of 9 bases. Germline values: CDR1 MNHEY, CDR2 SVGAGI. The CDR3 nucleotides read TGTGCCAGCAGGCAGGGGAGCTATGGCTACACCTTC. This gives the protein CASRQGSYGYTF.

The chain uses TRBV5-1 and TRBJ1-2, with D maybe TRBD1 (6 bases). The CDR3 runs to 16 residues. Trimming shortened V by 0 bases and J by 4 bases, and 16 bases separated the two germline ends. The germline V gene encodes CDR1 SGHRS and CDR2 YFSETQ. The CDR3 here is CASSLEGGVPPYGYTF. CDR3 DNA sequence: TGCGCCAGCAGCTTGGAGGGGGGCGTACCTCCCTATGGCTACACCTTC.

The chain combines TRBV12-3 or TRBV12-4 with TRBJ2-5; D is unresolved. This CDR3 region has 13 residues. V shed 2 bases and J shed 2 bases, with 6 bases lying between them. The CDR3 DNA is TGTGCCAGCAGTTTAACCCAGCAAGAGACCCAGTACTTC. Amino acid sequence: CASSLTQQETQYF.

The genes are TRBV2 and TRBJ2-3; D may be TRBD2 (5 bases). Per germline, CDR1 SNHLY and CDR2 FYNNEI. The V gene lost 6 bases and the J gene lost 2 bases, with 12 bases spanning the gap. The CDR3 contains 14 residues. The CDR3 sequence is CASSRLHPTDTQYF. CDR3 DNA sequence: TGTGCCAGCAGCAGACTACATCCCACAGATACGCAGTATTTT.

CDR3: CASSPGGVVGQPQHF. DNA of the CDR3: TGTGCCAGCTCACCAGGGGGGGTTGTGGGTCAGCCCCAGCATTTT. The genes are TRBV18 and TRBJ1-5; TRBD1 is a possible D gene (5 bases). Germline values: CDR1 KGHSH, CDR2 LQKENI. This CDR3 has 15 amino acids. With 2 bases removed from V and 6 bases from J, the gap between germline ends came to 14 bases.

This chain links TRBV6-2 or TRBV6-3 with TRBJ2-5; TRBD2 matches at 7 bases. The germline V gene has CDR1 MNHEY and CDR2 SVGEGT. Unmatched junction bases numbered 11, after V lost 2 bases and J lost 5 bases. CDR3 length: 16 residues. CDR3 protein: CASSYDPSWGGETQYF. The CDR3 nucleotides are TGTGCCAGCAGTTACGACCCAAGTTGGGGAGGGGAGACCCAGTACTTC.

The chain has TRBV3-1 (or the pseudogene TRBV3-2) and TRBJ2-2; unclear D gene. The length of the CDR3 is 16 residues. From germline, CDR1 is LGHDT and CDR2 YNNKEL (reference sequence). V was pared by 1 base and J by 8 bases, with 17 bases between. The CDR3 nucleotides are TGTGCCAGCAGCCAAGTAAGGTCATCTCTGGCTGGGGAGCTGTTTTTT. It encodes CASSQVRSSLAGELFF.

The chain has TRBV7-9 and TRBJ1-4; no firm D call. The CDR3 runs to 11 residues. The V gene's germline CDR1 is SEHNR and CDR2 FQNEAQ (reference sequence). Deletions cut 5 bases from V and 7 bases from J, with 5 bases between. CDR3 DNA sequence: TGTGCCAGCAGCCCAAGTGAAAAACTGTTTTTT. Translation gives CASSPSEKLFF.

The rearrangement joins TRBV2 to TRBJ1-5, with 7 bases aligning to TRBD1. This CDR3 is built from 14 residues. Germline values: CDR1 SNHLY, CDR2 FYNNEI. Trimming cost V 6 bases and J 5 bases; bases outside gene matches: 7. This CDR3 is CASRRGLVDQPQHF. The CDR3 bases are TGTGCCAGCAGGAGGGGGCTGGTGGATCAGCCCCAGCATTTT.

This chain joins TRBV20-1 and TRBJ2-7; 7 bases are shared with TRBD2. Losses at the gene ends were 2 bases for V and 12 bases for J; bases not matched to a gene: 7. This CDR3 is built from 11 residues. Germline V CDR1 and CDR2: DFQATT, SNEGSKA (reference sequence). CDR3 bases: TGCAGTGCTAGAATCAAGCGGGGTCCGTACTTC. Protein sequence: CSARIKRGPYF.

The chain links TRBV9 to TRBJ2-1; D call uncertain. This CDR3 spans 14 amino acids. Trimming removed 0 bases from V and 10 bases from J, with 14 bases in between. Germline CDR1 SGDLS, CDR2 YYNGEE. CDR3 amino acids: CASSVGMQTREQFF. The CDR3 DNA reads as TGTGCCAGCAGCGTAGGGATGCAAACGCGGGAGCAGTTCTTC. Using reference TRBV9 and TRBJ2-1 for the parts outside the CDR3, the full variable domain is DSGVTQTPKHLITATGQRVTLRCSPRSGDLSVYWYQQSLDQGLQFLIQYYNGEERAKGNILERFSAQQFPDLHSELNLSSLELGDSALYFCASSVGMQTREQFFGPGTRLTVL.

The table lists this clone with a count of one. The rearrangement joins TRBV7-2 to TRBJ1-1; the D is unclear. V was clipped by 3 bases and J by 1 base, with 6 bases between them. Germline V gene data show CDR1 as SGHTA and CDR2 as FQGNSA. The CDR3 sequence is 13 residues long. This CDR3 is CASSFFTNTEAFF. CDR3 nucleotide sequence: TGTGCCAGCAGCTTCTTTACGAACACTGAAGCTTTCTTT.

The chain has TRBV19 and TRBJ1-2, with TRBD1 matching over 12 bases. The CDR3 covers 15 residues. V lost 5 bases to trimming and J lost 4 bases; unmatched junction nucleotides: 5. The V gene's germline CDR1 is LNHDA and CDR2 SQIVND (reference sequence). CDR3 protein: CASSQGTGGSYGYTF. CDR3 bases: TGTGCCAGTAGTCAAGGGACAGGGGGCTCCTATGGCTACACCTTC.

CDR3 nucleotides: TGTGCCAGCAGCGGACAGGACTATGGCTACACCTTC. Translating gives CASSGQDYGYTF. This sequence joins TRBV2 and TRBJ1-2, with 7 bases identical to TRBD1. After removal of 6 bases from V and 3 bases from J, the junction contained 1 base not matched to a gene. CDR1 and CDR2 from the germline V gene are SNHLY and FYNNEI. This CDR3 is built from 12 residues.

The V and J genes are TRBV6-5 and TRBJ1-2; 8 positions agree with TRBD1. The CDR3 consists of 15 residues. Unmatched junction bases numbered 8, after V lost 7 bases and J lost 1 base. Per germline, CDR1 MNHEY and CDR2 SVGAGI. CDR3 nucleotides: TGTGCCAGCATTCGGACAGGGAGACTTAACTATGGCTACACCTTC. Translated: CASIRTGRLNYGYTF.

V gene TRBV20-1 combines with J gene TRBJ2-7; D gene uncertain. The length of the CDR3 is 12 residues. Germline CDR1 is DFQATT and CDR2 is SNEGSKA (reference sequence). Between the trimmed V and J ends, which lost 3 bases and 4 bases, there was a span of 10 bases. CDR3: CSASDSPYEQYF. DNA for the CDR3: TGCAGTGCTAGTGATTCCCCATACGAGCAGTACTTC.